This is a list of T cell receptor beta chains from one sample in a study of cytomegalovirus exposure and HLA in healthy donors. Sequenced by immunoSEQ multiplex PCR; TCRdb stores in-frame clones only, minus some. The sample holds 35,000 to 45,000 clones; over 55% are singletons and the top ten take about 11%. Input material: PBMCs. The receptor set was obtained from a man between 60 and 75 years old in good health and CMV-seropositive. Each CDR3 is given with its conserved first and last residue. The D gene is left open where the match is weak. Not all rows give a size; the values are once, few, many and, for expanded clones, a class.

>few|TRBV11-2|TRBJ2-2|TRBD1
TGTGCCAGCAGCTTAGTTAGGGGGCGAGGCGGGGAGCTGTTTTTT
CASSLVRGRGGELFF
>-|TRBV5-1|TRBJ2-3|-
TGCGCCAGCAGCTTATCGCTAGGGAGAACAGATACGCAGTATTTT
CASSLSLGRTDTQYF
>-|TRBV10-3|TRBJ1-2|TRBD1
TGTGCCATTACTGGGGGGACAGGGGCGCCCTATGGCTACACCTTC
CAITGGTGAPYGYTF
>-|TRBV15|TRBJ2-5|TRBD1
TGTGCCACCAGCAGAGACAGGGGGCACCAAGAGACCCAGTACTTC
CATSRDRGHQETQYF
>-|TRBV7-9|TRBJ2-5|-
TGTGCCAGCAGCTTAGAGCAGGGAACAGAGACCCAGTACTTC
CASSLEQGTETQYF
>-|TRBV5-4|TRBJ1-6|TRBD1
TGTGCCAGCAGCGTGAACAGGGGAGGCGATTCACCCCTCCACTTT
CASSVNRGGDSPLHF
>-|TRBV7-2|TRBJ2-3|-
TGTGCCAGCAGCTTAGATTCGGTTAGCACAGATACGCAGTATTTT
CASSLDSVSTDTQYF
>few|TRBV7-8|TRBJ2-1|-
TGTGCCAGCAGCCTGCGGGAAGGTCCCTACAATGAGCAGTTCTTC
CASSLREGPYNEQFF
>-|TRBV7-2|TRBJ2-7|TRBD2
TGTGCCAGCAGCTTGGCGGGGGTCTCCTACGAGCAGTACTTC
CASSLAGVSYEQYF
>-|TRBV7-9|TRBJ2-3|-
TGTGCCAGCAGCTTACCCTCCCTAGACTATCGGGATACGCAGTATTTT
CASSLPSLDYRDTQYF
>-|TRBV10-3|TRBJ2-7|TRBD2
TGTGCCATCAGTGTTGGGGGGGACTACGAGCAGTACTTC
CAISVGGDYEQYF
>few|TRBV19|TRBJ2-7|-
TGTGCCAGTAGTACCTTCGGGTCAACGATGAACGAGCAGTACTTC
CASSTFGSTMNEQYF
>-|TRBV19|TRBJ2-2|TRBD2
TGTGCCAGTAGTACCGGTTCTAGCGGCACCGGGGAGCTGTTTTTT
CASSTGSSGTGELFF
>few|TRBV6-1|TRBJ1-1|TRBD1
TGTGCCACCCGGGACAGGGCCCAAACAAACACTGAAGCTTTCTTT
CATRDRAQTNTEAFF
>-|TRBV6-5|TRBJ1-2|-
TGTGCCAGCAGTTACTCGATCGCACAGAACTATGGCTACACCTTC
CASSYSIAQNYGYTF
>-|TRBV30|TRBJ2-2|-
TGTGCCTGGAGTGCGACTCTCCCGTCGGACACCGGGGAGCTGTTTTTT
CAWSATLPSDTGELFF
>-|TRBV19|TRBJ2-2|-
TGTGCCAGTAGTATAATCCGCGGGGAGCTGTTTTTT
CASSIIRGELFF
>-|TRBV4-1|TRBJ1-5|TRBD1
TGCGCCAGCAGCCAAGTGGCCAGGGGGTACAATCAGCCCCAGCATTTT
CASSQVARGYNQPQHF
>-|TRBV9|TRBJ2-7|TRBD1
TGTGCCAGCAGCGTAGGGGACAGCCACTCCTACGAGCAGTACTTC
CASSVGDSHSYEQYF
>-|TRBV19|TRBJ2-1|-
TGTGCCAGTAGTATTACGGGTAGCGATGAGCAGTTCTTC
CASSITGSDEQFF
>few|TRBV20-1|TRBJ2-4|-
TGCAGTGGCGGACTAAAGAACATTCAGTACTTC
CSGGLKNIQYF
>-|TRBV7-3|TRBJ2-5|TRBD2
TGTGCCAGCAGCCCCACCGGGACTAGCGGCCAAGAGACCCAGTACTTC
CASSPTGTSGQETQYF
>few|TRBV10-3|TRBJ2-3|-
TGTGCCATCAGTGAGCCGACCAAACTAGCAGGAAGCACAGATACGCAGTATTTT
CAISEPTKLAGSTDTQYF
>-|TRBV7-8|TRBJ2-7|TRBD2
TGTGCCAGCAGCTTCGCGGGAGGGCCTTCCTACGAGCAGTACTTC
CASSFAGGPSYEQYF
>-|TRBV4-2|TRBJ2-7|-
TGTGCCAGCAGCCCCACCCTGGGGCGCGAGCAGTACTTC
CASSPTLGREQYF
>-|TRBV30|TRBJ1-1|TRBD1
TGTGCCTGGAGTTGGGACAGATTGAACACTGAAGCTTTCTTT
CAWSWDRLNTEAFF
>-|TRBV7-9|TRBJ1-2|-
TGTGCCAGCAGCCCACTAACTGGGGGCTACACCTTC
CASSPLTGGYTF
>-|TRBV7-2|TRBJ2-1|TRBD1
TGTGCCAGCAGCGCTACAGGGGGCAGCAACAATGAGCAGTTCTTC
CASSATGGSNNEQFF
>-|TRBV4-1|TRBJ1-4|TRBD1
TGCGCCAGCAGCCGAGTCGGGACAGTTAATGAAAAACTGTTTTTT
CASSRVGTVNEKLFF
>few|TRBV6-5|TRBJ2-1|-
TGTGCCAGCAGTTTAGCGAGCCCCGGGGGAGATGAGCAGTTCTTC
CASSLASPGGDEQFF
>-|TRBV7-2|TRBJ2-7|TRBD2
TGTGCCAGCAGCTTAGTTAGTGGGGGGGGGATTGGGTCCTACGAGCAGTACTTC
CASSLVSGGGIGSYEQYF
>-|TRBV7-9|TRBJ1-2|TRBD1
TGTGCCAGCAGCTTAGATCGGACAGGGGGTCTTGGCTACACCTTC
CASSLDRTGGLGYTF
>-|TRBV5-5|TRBJ2-3|-
TGTGCCAGCAGCACTCGGACAGGGCGGGAGACAGATACGCAGTATTTT
CASSTRTGRETDTQYF
>-|TRBV7-2|TRBJ2-1|TRBD2
TGTGCCAGCGTGAGTAGGTTGGTGACTAGCAGCAATGAGCAGTTCTTC
CASVSRLVTSSNEQFF
>-|TRBV29-1|TRBJ2-3|-
TGCAGCGTTGAAGAAGCCGTGGGGCGGACCACAGATACGCAGTATTTT
CSVEEAVGRTTDTQYF
>-|TRBV6-5|TRBJ1-1|TRBD1
TGTGCCAGCAGTTACGACACCAAGGGGGCGAGGGCTTTCTTT
CASSYDTKGARAFF
>-|TRBV29-1|TRBJ2-2|-
TGCAGCGTTGAAGAGGGTAAGGGAGACCGTCGAGCCGGGGAGCTGTTTTTT
CSVEEGKGDRRAGELFF
>-|TRBV6-5|TRBJ2-5|TRBD2
TGTGCCAGCAGTTACCTAGCGGGGGGGGGAGAGACCCAGTACTTC
CASSYLAGGGETQYF
>-|TRBV7-9|TRBJ2-3|TRBD2
TGTGCCAGCAGCTCAAGGACTAGCGGGAGGGCAGATACGCAGTATTTT
CASSSRTSGRADTQYF
>-|TRBV19|TRBJ2-7|-
TGTGCCAGTAGTATTCGCCCACTCTACGAGCAGTACTTC
CASSIRPLYEQYF
>-|TRBV4-1|TRBJ2-7|TRBD2
TGCGCCAGCAGCCCGAACCCACTAGCGAAGTACGAGCAGTACTTC
CASSPNPLAKYEQYF
>-|TRBV4-1|TRBJ2-5|-
TGCGCCAGCAGCCAACCATGGGAGAGGGAGCAGTACTTC
CASSQPWEREQYF
>-|TRBV7-2|TRBJ2-3|TRBD2
TGTGCCAGCAGAGGCTCCTGGTGGCGGGGGGCAGATACGCAGTATTTT
CASRGSWWRGADTQYF
>-|TRBV5-6|TRBJ1-2|TRBD1
TGTGCCAGCAGCCTGGACAGGGTTAGTGGCTACACCTTC
CASSLDRVSGYTF
>-|TRBV20-1|TRBJ1-2|-
TGCAGTGTTATCTATGGCTACACCTTC
CSVIYGYTF
>-|TRBV5-5|TRBJ2-3|-
TGTGCCAGCAGCTTGGGAGGGCAGGAAGATACGCAGTATTTT
CASSLGGQEDTQYF